One and the same sample provided the 29 T cell receptor beta chains below, sequenced in a study of OX40 agonist ivuxolimab in advanced cancers. Sequencing used immunoSEQ multiplex PCR; TCRdb keeps in-frame clones, though not all of them. Among 81,000 or so clones listed, roughly 91% were seen once. This material consisted of CD4+ or CD8+ T cells sorted from blood, taken in a trial of the OX40 agonist ivuxolimab. These receptors all stem from an adult with an advanced solid tumor such as melanoma, head and neck, liver or kidney cancer.

A single count supports this clone. V is TRBV5-1 and J is TRBJ1-3; D is ambiguous. Trimming removed 0 bases at V and 3 bases at J, with 7 bases between. Germline assignment: CDR1 SGHRS and CDR2 YFSETQ. CDR3 size: 14 residues. Here the CDR3 reads CASSLVGFGNTIYF. The CDR3 nucleotides are TGCGCCAGCAGCTTGGTTGGGTTTGGAAACACCATATATTTT.

V and J are TRBV28 and TRBJ2-7, with D hard to call. The CDR3 is 12 residues long. The germline gives CDR1 MDHEN, CDR2 SYDVKM. Trimming left V 5 bases short and J 3 bases short, with 8 bases between. Here the CDR3 reads CASSGDNYEQYF. The CDR3 DNA reads TGTGCCAGCAGTGGTGACAACTACGAGCAGTACTTC.

This chain connects TRBV10-3 to TRBJ1-5; no clear D gene. Trimming removed 7 bases at V and 4 bases at J, with 8 bases between. The CDR3 has 12 amino acids. Germline assignment: CDR1 ENHRY and CDR2 SYGVKD. CDR3 in DNA: TGTGCCATCAAAGACGGTAATCAGCCCCAGCATTTT. This encodes CAIKDGNQPQHF.

This clone has only one observation. The genes are TRBV7-2 and TRBJ2-1, with 10 bases lining up with TRBD2. The CDR3 covers 16 residues. CDR1 is SGHTA and CDR2 is FQGNSA in the germline V gene. With 5 bases clipped from V and 4 bases from J, the junction kept 8 bases outside the gene matches. This CDR3 reads CASSPSLAGVYNEQFF. In DNA form, the CDR3 reads TGTGCCAGCAGCCCTAGCCTAGCGGGGGTTTACAATGAGCAGTTCTTC.

CDR3 in DNA: TGTGCCACGCTAGGGGCGGAGAACACCGGGGAGCTGTTTTTT. Protein product: CATLGAENTGELFF. The chain joins TRBV7-9 to TRBJ2-2, with a tentative D call TRBD1 (5 bases). The CDR3 extends over 14 amino acids. The germline gives CDR1 SEHNR, CDR2 FQNEAQ (reference sequence). Trimming cost V 10 bases and J 1 base, with 13 bases left between them.

This chain connects TRBV7-2 to TRBJ1-6, with 8 bases identical to TRBD1. The germline V gene has CDR1 SGHTA and CDR2 FQGNSA. V shed 5 bases, J shed 8 bases, and the junction held 8 bases outside the gene matches. This CDR3 region has 15 residues. The CDR3 DNA reads TGTGCCAGCAGCCTCTCCGGGACAGGCTATTCACCCCTCCACTTT. Its protein is CASSLSGTGYSPLHF.

The chain carries TRBV19 and TRBJ1-4; perhaps TRBD1 as D (5 bases). V lost 7 bases and J 7 bases, leaving 19 bases between the germline ends. The germline V gene has CDR1 LNHDA and CDR2 SQIVND (reference sequence). This CDR3 region has 15 residues. CDR3 protein: CASTQSGLRGEKLFF. Written as DNA, the CDR3 is TGTGCCAGTACTCAGTCGGGACTGAGAGGTGAAAAACTGTTTTTT.

This clone was picked up one time. The chain recombines TRBV11-2 with TRBJ2-5; D ambiguous. The CDR3 has 12 amino acids. Trimming removed 3 bases from V and 5 bases from J, with 7 bases in between. CDR1 is SGHAT, CDR2 FQNNGV, per germline. This CDR3 reads CASSFARETQYF. The CDR3 DNA follows: TGTGCCAGCAGCTTCGCTCGGGAGACCCAGTACTTC.

This clone appeared once. A read error is likely, as this CDR3 ends without the conserved phenylalanine or tryptophan. The chain links TRBV5-1 to TRBJ1-6; the D gene is possibly TRBD1 (6 bases). CDR3 size: 14 residues. Trimming removed 0 bases from V and 7 bases from J, with 8 bases in between. The germline CDR1 and CDR2 sequences are SGHRS and YFSETQ. The CDR3 region has the DNA TGCGCCAGCAGCTTGGGGCAGGGGAATTCACCCCTCCACCTT. Its protein is CASSLGQGNSPLHL.

This sequence joins TRBV28 and TRBJ1-1; D call uncertain. V was clipped by 5 bases and J by 4 bases, with 8 bases between them. Germline assignment: CDR1 MDHEN and CDR2 SYDVKM. CDR3 length: 12 amino acids. The CDR3, as DNA: TGTGCCAGCAGTCCGCGGACCACTGAAGCTTTCTTT. This codes for CASSPRTTEAFF. The full variable domain, in which reference TRBV28 and TRBJ1-1 provide the parts outside the CDR3, is DVKVTQSSRYLVKRTGEKVFLECVQDMDHENMFWYRQDPGLGLRLIYFSYDVKMKEKGDIPEGYSVSREKKERFSLILESASTNQTSMYLCASSPRTTEAFFGQGTRLTVV.

This clone was detected once. The chain carries TRBV11-3 and TRBJ1-3; 7 bases are a match to TRBD1. The V segment lost 1 base and the J segment 0 bases; nucleotides outside the gene matches: 9. Germline-derived CDR1 and CDR2 are SGHNT and YENEEA. There are 18 residues in the CDR3. This chain's CDR3 is CASSLGDRTLLSGNTIYF. The CDR3 DNA follows: TGTGCCAGCAGCTTAGGGGACAGAACTCTACTCTCTGGAAACACCATATATTTT.

This clone was picked up one time. The chain links TRBV27 to TRBJ2-2; no firm D call. V lost 11 bases, J lost 3 bases, and 19 bases lay in between. This CDR3 contains 15 residues. CDR1 is MNHEY, CDR2 SMNVEV, per germline (reference sequence). The CDR3 region has the DNA TGTGCCCGCGATCCAAAGATCCGGGACACCGGGGAGCTGTTTTTT. This gives the protein CARDPKIRDTGELFF.

The rearrangement joins TRBV15 to TRBJ1-2; D not certain. This CDR3 is 16 amino acids long. Germline V gene data show CDR1 as LNHNV and CDR2 as YYDKDF (reference sequence). The V end was cut by 0 bases, the J end by 2 bases, with 13 bases between. The CDR3 reads CATSREHRRDNYGYTF. The CDR3 nucleotides read TGTGCCACCAGCAGAGAGCATAGGCGCGACAACTATGGCTACACCTTC.

In its sample, this clone was seen a few times. The V call is TRBV10-3, the J call TRBJ1-6; tentatively, D is TRBD1 (5 bases). The CDR3 spans 13 residues. From germline, CDR1 is ENHRY and CDR2 SYGVKD. Trimming took 4 bases from V and 8 from J, leaving 9 bases between them. CDR3 region: CAISGDGDSPLHF. The CDR3, as DNA: TGTGCCATCAGTGGGGACGGAGATTCACCCCTCCACTTT.

The V gene is TRBV7-3, the J gene TRBJ2-3; D not resolved. The ends were cut back, 5 bases at V and 8 bases at J, with 11 bases in the middle. Germline assignment: CDR1 SGHTA and CDR2 FQGTGA. CDR3 length: 12 amino acids. CDR3 residues: CASSPPAATQYF. The CDR3 DNA is TGTGCCAGCAGCCCGCCTGCGGCTACGCAGTATTTT. Full variable domain (rest looked up from reference TRBV7-3 and TRBJ2-3): GAGVSQTPSNKVTEKGKYVELRCDPISGHTALYWYRQSLGQGPEFLIYFQGTGAADDSGLPNDRFFAVRPEGSVSTLKIQRTERGDSAVYLCASSPPAATQYFGPGTRLTVL.

The V call is TRBV7-9, the J call TRBJ2-7; D ambiguous. The CDR3 covers 11 residues. V lost 5 bases to trimming and J lost 11 bases, with 13 bases between them. The V gene's germline CDR1 is SEHNR and CDR2 FQNEAQ (reference sequence). CDR3: CASSALTEEYF. For the CDR3, the DNA is TGTGCCAGCAGCGCTTTGACTGAGGAGTACTTC.

The chain employs TRBV19 and TRBJ1-5; 8 bases line up with TRBD1. The CDR3 loop spans 13 amino acids. V lost 4 bases, J lost 6 bases, and 2 bases stayed unmatched. Per germline, CDR1 LNHDA and CDR2 SQIVND (reference sequence). In DNA, the CDR3 is TGTGCCAGTAGTACGGACAGGGTTCAGCCCCAGCATTTT. It encodes CASSTDRVQPQHF.

The chain has TRBV18 and TRBJ2-4; no firm D call. This CDR3 region has 15 residues. The V end was cut by 4 bases, the J end by 7 bases, with 17 bases between. The V gene's germline CDR1 is KGHSH and CDR2 LQKENI. The CDR3: CASSLNGAEVNIQYF. The CDR3 DNA reads TGTGCCAGCTCACTCAATGGTGCCGAGGTGAACATTCAGTACTTC. The full variable domain, completed using reference TRBV18 and TRBJ2-4, is NAGVMQNPRHLVRRRGQEARLRCSPMKGHSHVYWYRQLPEEGLKFMVYLQKENIIDESGMPKERFSAEFPKEGPSILRIQQVVRGDSAAYFCASSLNGAEVNIQYFGAGTRLSVL.

The CDR3 nucleotides are TGTGCCATCAGTGTAGGTGTCGAGGATGGCTACACCTTC. Its translation is CAISVGVEDGYTF. The V and J genes are TRBV10-3 and TRBJ1-2; no reliable D call. This CDR3 has 13 amino acids. V was pared by 4 bases and J by 6 bases, with 12 bases between. Germline V CDR1 and CDR2: ENHRY, SYGVKD.

A single count supports this clone. The genes are TRBV10-1 and TRBJ1-5; no reliable D call. Deletions cut 4 bases from V and 6 bases from J, with 4 bases between. In germline, CDR1 is WNHNN, CDR2 SYGVQD (reference sequence). The CDR3 covers 11 residues. CDR3 protein: CASSGVQPQHF. CDR3 nucleotides: TGCGCCAGCAGTGGTGTTCAGCCCCAGCATTTT.

The J gene is TRBJ2-3, the V gene TRBV5-1; no firm D call. Trimming cost V 6 bases and J 5 bases, with 16 bases left between them. Germline CDR1 and CDR2: SGHRS and YFSETQ. The CDR3 consists of 14 residues. The CDR3 here is CASTSIPSKDTQYF. CDR3 DNA: TGCGCCAGCACCTCTATCCCCTCGAAAGATACGCAGTATTTT.

The gene calls are TRBV7-2 and TRBJ2-7, with D perhaps TRBD1 (6 bases). Germline CDR1 and CDR2: SGHTA and FQGNSA. The CDR3 consists of 14 residues. The V gene lost 5 bases and the J gene lost 0 bases, with 11 bases spanning the gap. In nucleotides, the CDR3 is TGTGCCAGCAGCCTGCAGGGGAGCTCCTACGAGCAGTACTTC. The encoded protein is CASSLQGSSYEQYF.

This clone was counted a few times. V gene TRBV7-3 combines with J gene TRBJ2-1; D possibly matches TRBD1 or TRBD2 (5 bases each). V was pared by 5 bases and J by 7 bases, with 15 bases between. From germline, CDR1 is SGHTA and CDR2 FQGTGA. The CDR3 has 14 residues. The CDR3: CASSPGRSSNEQFF. CDR3 nucleotides: TGTGCCAGCAGCCCGGGACGTAGTTCAAATGAGCAGTTCTTC.

The rearrangement links TRBV18 to TRBJ1-2, with 7 bases aligning to TRBD1. The CDR3 totals 15 residues. Trimming cost V 3 bases and J 2 bases; bases outside gene matches: 6. Germline CDR1 is KGHSH and CDR2 is LQKENI. The CDR3, as DNA: TGTGCCAGCTCACCCCCACAGGGGCGAAACTATGGCTACACCTTC. Protein product: CASSPPQGRNYGYTF.

The gene calls are TRBV29-1 and TRBJ2-2, with D hard to call. Trimming removed 5 bases at V and 0 bases at J, with 10 bases between. Looked up from germline, CDR1 is SQVTM and CDR2 is ANQGSEA. The CDR3 is 14 residues long. CDR3 in DNA: TGCAGCGTTCAGATCTACTCGAACACCGGGGAGCTGTTTTTT. It encodes CSVQIYSNTGELFF.

The chain couples TRBV28 to TRBJ2-7, with a tentative D call TRBD1 (5 bases). This CDR3 has 15 amino acids. The V gene's germline CDR1 is MDHEN and CDR2 SYDVKM. Trimming cost V 3 bases and J 3 bases, with 15 bases left between them. The CDR3 is CASSFPGLLSYEQYF. The CDR3 bases are TGTGCCAGCAGTTTCCCAGGGCTACTGAGCTACGAGCAGTACTTC.

CDR3 sequence: CASSFDRGEGYTF. Here the CDR3 DNA reads TGTGCCAGCAGCTTCGACAGGGGGGAAGGCTACACCTTC. The chain has TRBV7-3 and TRBJ1-2, with TRBD1 identical over 9 bases. Trimming removed 3 bases from V and 8 bases from J; junction bases left unmatched: 4. There are 13 residues in the CDR3. The germline CDR1 and CDR2 sequences are SGHTA and FQGTGA.

J is TRBJ2-7 and V is TRBV14, with 8 bases lining up with TRBD1. Germline V CDR1 and CDR2: SGHDN, FVKESK. The trim removed 1 base at V and 2 bases at J, leaving 4 bases unmatched. The CDR3 is 15 amino acids. In DNA, the CDR3 is TGTGCCAGCAGCCAAGCTTCGACAGGGGCCTACGAGCAGTACTTC. This translates into CASSQASTGAYEQYF.

The CDR3 DNA follows: TGCAGCGTTGCTCGGGGGGCAAGCGGCACCGGGGAGCTGTTTTTT. Its translation: CSVARGASGTGELFF. The chain links TRBV29-1 to TRBJ2-2; weak D call: TRBD2 (7 bases). Trimming removed 4 bases at V and 4 bases at J, with 16 bases between. Germline loops: CDR1 SQVTM, CDR2 ANQGSEA. CDR3 length equals 15 residues.